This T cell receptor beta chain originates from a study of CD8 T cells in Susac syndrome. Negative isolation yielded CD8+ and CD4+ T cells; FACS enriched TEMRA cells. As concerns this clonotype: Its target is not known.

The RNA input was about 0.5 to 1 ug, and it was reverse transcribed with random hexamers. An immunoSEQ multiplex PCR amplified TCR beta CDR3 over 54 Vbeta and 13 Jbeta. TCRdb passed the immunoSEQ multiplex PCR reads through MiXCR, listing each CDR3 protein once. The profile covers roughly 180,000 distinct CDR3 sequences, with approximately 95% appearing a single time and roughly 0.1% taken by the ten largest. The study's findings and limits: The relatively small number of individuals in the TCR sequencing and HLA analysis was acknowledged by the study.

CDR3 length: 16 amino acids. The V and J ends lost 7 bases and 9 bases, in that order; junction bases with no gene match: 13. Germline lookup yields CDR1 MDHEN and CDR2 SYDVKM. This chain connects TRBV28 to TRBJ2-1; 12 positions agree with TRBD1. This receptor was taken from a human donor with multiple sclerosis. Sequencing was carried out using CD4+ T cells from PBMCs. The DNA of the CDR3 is TGTGCCAGCATTCTAGGGACAGGGGGCGGCCATTTTGAGCAGTTCTTC. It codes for CASILGTGGGHFEQFF.